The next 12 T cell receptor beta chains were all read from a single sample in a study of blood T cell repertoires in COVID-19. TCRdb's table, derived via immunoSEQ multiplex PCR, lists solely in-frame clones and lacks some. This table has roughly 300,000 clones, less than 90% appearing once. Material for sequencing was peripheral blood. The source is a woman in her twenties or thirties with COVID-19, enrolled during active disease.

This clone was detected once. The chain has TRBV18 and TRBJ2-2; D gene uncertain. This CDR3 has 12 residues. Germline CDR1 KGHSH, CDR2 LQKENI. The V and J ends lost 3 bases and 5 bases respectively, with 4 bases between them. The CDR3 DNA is TGTGCCAGCTCACCCCGGACCGGGGAGCTGTTTTTT. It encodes CASSPRTGELFF.

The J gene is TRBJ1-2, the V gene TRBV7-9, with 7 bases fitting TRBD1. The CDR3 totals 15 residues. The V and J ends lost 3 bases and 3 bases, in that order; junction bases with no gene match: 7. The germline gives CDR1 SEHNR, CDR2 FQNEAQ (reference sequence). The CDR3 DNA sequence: TGTGCCAGCAGCTTGGGGACAGCCACCTACTATGGCTACACCTTC. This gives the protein CASSLGTATYYGYTF.

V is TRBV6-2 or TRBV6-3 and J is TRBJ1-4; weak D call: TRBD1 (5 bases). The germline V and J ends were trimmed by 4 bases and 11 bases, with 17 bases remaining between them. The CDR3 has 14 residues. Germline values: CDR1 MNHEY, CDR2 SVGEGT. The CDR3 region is CASSFSAGGSKLFF. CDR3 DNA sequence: TGTGCCAGCAGTTTCTCCGCGGGGGGATCGAAACTGTTTTTT.

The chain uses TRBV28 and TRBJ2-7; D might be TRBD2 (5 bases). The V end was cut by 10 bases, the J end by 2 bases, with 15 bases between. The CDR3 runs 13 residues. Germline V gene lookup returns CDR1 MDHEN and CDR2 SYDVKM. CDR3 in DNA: TGTGCCATCGACGGAGGACGGCCCTACGAGCAGTACTTC. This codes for CAIDGGRPYEQYF.

This CDR3 is CASSESSGTGGETQYF. Here the CDR3 DNA reads TGCGCCAGCAGTGAGTCGAGTGGGACAGGAGGAGAGACCCAGTACTTC. V usage is TRBV10-2 and J usage is TRBJ2-5; 8 bases map to TRBD1. Trimming cost V 0 bases and J 4 bases; bases outside gene matches: 7. CDR3 size: 16 residues. CDR1 and CDR2 from the germline V gene are WSHSY and SAAADI.

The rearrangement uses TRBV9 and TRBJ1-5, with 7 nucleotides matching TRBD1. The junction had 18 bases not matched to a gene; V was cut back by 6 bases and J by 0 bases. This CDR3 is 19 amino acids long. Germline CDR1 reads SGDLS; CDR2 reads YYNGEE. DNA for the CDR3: TGTGCCAGCACCCTAGAAGGACAGGCCACTATATATAGCAATCAGCCCCAGCATTTT. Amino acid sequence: CASTLEGQATIYSNQPQHF.

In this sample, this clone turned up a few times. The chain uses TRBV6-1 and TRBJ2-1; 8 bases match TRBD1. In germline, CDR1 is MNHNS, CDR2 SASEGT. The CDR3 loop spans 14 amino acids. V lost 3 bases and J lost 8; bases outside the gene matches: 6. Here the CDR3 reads CASSDSRGLHEQFF. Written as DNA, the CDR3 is TGTGCCAGCAGTGACAGCAGGGGGCTGCATGAGCAGTTCTTC.

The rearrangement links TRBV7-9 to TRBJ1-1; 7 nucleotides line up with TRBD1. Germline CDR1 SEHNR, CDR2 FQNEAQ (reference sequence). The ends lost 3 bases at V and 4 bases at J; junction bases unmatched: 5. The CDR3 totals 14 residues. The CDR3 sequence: CASSFNQGGTEAFF. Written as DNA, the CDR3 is TGTGCCAGCAGCTTTAACCAGGGGGGCACTGAAGCTTTCTTT.

The CDR3 loop reads CAISTISPVAGDSPLHF. CDR3 bases: TGTGCCATCAGTACAATTTCTCCAGTAGCGGGAGATTCACCCCTCCACTTT. The V gene is TRBV10-3, the J gene TRBJ1-6, with D unresolved. The CDR3 contains 17 residues. Germline V CDR1 and CDR2: ENHRY, SYGVKD. V shed 5 bases and J shed 8 bases, with 22 bases lying between them.

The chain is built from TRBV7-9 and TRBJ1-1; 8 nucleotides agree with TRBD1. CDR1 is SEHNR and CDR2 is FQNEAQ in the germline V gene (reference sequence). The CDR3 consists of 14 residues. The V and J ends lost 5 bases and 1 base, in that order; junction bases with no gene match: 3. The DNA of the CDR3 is TGTGCCAGCAGCCACGGACAGGGGAACACTGAAGCTTTCTTT. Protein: CASSHGQGNTEAFF.

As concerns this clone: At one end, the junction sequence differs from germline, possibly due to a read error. CDR3 sequence: CASSQGSEPLF. In DNA form, the CDR3 reads TGTGCCAGCAGTCAAGGTAGCGAGCCTTTGTTC. The V and J genes are TRBV6-2 or TRBV6-3 and TRBJ2-7; weak D call: TRBD2 (5 bases). The CDR3 is 11 amino acids. CDR1 is MNHEY and CDR2 is SVGEGT in the germline V gene.

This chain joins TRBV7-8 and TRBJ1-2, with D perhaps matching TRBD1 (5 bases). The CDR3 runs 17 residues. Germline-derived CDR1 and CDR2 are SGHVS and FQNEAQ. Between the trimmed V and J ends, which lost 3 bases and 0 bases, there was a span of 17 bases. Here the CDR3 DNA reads TGTGCCAGCAGCTTCCTCCAGGTGGGGGGTGCTAACTATGGCTACACCTTC. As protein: CASSFLQVGGANYGYTF.